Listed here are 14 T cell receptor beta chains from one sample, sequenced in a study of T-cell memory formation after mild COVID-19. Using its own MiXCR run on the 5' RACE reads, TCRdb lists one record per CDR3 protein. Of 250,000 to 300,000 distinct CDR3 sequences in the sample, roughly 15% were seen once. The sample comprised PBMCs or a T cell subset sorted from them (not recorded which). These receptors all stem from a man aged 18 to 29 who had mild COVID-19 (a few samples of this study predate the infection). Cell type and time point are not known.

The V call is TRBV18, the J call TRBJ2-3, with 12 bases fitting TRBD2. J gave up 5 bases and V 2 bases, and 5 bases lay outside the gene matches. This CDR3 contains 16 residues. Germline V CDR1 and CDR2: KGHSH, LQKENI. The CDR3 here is CASSPGLAGTGDTQYF. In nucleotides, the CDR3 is TGTGCCAGCTCACCAGGACTAGCGGGGACTGGAGATACGCAGTATTTT.

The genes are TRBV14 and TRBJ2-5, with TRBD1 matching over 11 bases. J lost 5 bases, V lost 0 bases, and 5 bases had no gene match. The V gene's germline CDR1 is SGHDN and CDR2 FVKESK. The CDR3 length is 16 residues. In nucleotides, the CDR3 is TGTGCCAGCAGCCAAGATTGGACAGGGGGCTGGGAGACCCAGTACTTC. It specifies CASSQDWTGGWETQYF.

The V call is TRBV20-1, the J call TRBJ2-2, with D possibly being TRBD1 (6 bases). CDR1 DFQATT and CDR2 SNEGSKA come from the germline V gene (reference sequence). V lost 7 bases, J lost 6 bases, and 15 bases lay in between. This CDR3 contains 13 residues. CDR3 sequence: CSVPGVFSGELFF. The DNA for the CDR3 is TGCAGTGTTCCAGGGGTTTTCTCCGGGGAGCTGTTTTTT.

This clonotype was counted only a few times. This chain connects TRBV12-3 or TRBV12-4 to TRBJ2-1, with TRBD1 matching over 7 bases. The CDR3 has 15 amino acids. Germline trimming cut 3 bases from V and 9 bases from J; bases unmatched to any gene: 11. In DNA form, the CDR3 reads TGTGCCAGCAGTTTCGCAAGGGGGCGCAGGTTTGAGCAGTTCTTC. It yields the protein CASSFARGRRFEQFF.

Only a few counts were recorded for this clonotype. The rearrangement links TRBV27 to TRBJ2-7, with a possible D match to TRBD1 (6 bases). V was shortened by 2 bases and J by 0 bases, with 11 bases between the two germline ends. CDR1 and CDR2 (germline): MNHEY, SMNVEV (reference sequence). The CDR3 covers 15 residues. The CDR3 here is CASSLVGASSYEQYV. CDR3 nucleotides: TGTGCCAGCAGTTTAGTGGGGGCAAGCTCCTACGAGCAGTACGTC.

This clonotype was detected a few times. The CDR3 region is CASRSRRGEETQYF. The CDR3 DNA sequence: TGTGCCAGCCGCAGTAGGAGGGGGGAAGAGACCCAGTACTTC. The V call is TRBV2, the J call TRBJ2-5, with D perhaps being TRBD1 or TRBD2 (6 bases each). CDR3 length equals 14 residues. Germline CDR1 and CDR2: SNHLY and FYNNEI. The V and J ends lost 8 bases and 3 bases respectively, with 16 bases between them.

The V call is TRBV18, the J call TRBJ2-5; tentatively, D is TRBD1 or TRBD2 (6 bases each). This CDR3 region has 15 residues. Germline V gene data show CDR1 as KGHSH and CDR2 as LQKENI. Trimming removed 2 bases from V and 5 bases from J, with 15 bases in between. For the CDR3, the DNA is TGTGCCAGCTCACCAGCGGGACAATTCCGCGAGACCCAGTACTTC. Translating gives CASSPAGQFRETQYF.

The CDR3 protein is CASKYGSHEQFF. The CDR3 nucleotides read TGCGCCAGCAAGTACGGGAGCCATGAGCAGTTCTTC. The chain is built from TRBV5-1 and TRBJ2-1; a possible D gene is TRBD2 (6 bases). The germline gives CDR1 SGHRS, CDR2 YFSETQ. The CDR3 has 12 residues. V dropped 6 bases and J dropped 8 bases, with 12 bases sitting between them. Full variable domain (outside the CDR3, taken from reference TRBV5-1 and TRBJ2-1): KAGVTQTPRYLIKTRGQQVTLSCSPISGHRSVSWYQQTPGQGLQFLFEYFSETQRNKGNFPGRFSGRQFSNSRSEMNVSTLELGDSALYLCASKYGSHEQFFGPGTRLTVL.

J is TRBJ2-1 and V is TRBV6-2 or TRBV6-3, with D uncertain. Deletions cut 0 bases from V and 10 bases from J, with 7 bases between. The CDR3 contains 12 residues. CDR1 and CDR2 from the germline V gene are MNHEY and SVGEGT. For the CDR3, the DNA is TGTGCCAGCAGTTACTCGGTCGGGGAGCAGTTCTTC. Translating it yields CASSYSVGEQFF.

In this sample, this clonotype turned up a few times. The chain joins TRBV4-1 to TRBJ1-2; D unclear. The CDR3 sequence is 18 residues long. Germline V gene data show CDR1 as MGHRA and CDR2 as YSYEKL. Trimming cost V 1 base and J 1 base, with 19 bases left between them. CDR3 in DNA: TGCGCCAGCAGCCAAGCCACTTCCCGGTCCGGATTTAACTATGGCTACACCTTC. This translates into CASSQATSRSGFNYGYTF.

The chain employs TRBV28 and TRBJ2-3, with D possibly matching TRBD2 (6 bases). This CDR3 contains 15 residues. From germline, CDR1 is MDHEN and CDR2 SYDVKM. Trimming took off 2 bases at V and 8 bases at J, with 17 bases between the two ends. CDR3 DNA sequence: TGTGCCAGCAGTTTAACGCTAGCGTCTCGAGGTACGCAGTATTTT. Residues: CASSLTLASRGTQYF.

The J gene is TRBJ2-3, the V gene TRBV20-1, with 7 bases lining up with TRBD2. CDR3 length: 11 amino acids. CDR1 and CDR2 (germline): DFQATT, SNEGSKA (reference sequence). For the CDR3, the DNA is TGCAGCCAGGGAGCGGGGGATACGCAGTATTTT. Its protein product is CSQGAGDTQYF.

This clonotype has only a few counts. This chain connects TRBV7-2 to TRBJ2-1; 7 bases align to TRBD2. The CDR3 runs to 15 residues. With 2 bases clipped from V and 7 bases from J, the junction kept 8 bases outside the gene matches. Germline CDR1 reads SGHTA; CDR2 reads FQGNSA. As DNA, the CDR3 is TGTGCCAGCAGCTTATTTGCGGGGGTCGGTAATGAGCAGTTCTTC. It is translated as CASSLFAGVGNEQFF.

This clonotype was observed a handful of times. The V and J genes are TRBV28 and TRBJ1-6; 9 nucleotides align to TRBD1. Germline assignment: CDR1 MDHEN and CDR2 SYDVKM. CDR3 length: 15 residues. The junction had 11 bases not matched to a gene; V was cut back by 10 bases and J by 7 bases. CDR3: CATSPRQGGNSPLHF. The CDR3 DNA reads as TGTGCCACCAGCCCGAGACAGGGGGGAAATTCACCCCTCCACTTT. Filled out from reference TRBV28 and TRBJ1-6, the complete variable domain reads DVKVTQSSRYLVKRTGEKVFLECVQDMDHENMFWYRQDPGLGLRLIYFSYDVKMKEKGDIPEGYSVSREKKERFSLILESASTNQTSMYLCATSPRQGGNSPLHFGNGTRLTVT.